The 32 T cell receptor beta chains below all came from one sample that was sequenced in a study of blood T cell repertoires in COVID-19. TCRdb's copy holds only in-frame clones and misses some; the assay was immunoSEQ multiplex PCR. The sample has some 400,000 clones; approximately 89% are singletons. Input material: PBMCs or T cells enriched from blood (not recorded which). These receptors all come from a woman in her thirties who had recovered from COVID-19.

The rearrangement links TRBV4-1 to TRBJ1-6; D perhaps matches TRBD1 (6 bases). Germline assignment: CDR1 MGHRA and CDR2 YSYEKL. The germline V and J ends were trimmed by 4 bases and 6 bases, with 13 bases remaining between them. The CDR3 has 15 residues. In DNA, the CDR3 is TGCGCCAGCAGCCTCCGAGGGGGGGCTAATTCACCCCTCCACTTT. Translated, it gives CASSLRGGANSPLHF.

V gene TRBV24-1 combines with J gene TRBJ1-3; D remains ambiguous. Trimming took off 8 bases at V and 4 bases at J, with 17 bases between the two ends. The CDR3 has 15 amino acids. Per the germline V gene, CDR1 is KGHDR and CDR2 is SFDVKD. Written as DNA, the CDR3 is TGTGCCACCACAGCGTATCGGGGTAGGGGAAACACCATATATTTT. It is translated as CATTAYRGRGNTIYF.

The genes are TRBV4-3 and TRBJ1-4, with a possible D match to TRBD1 (5 bases). Germline-derived CDR1 and CDR2 are LGHNA and YSLEER. CDR3 size: 16 residues. Trimming cost V 2 bases and J 7 bases, with 17 bases left between them. The CDR3 is CASSQRGVGTIEKLFF. In DNA, the CDR3 is TGCGCCAGCAGCCAACGGGGGGTAGGGACGATTGAAAAACTGTTTTTT.

The chain is built from TRBV4-1 and TRBJ2-1; 9 nucleotides align to TRBD2. The V segment lost 4 bases and the J segment 2 bases; nucleotides outside the gene matches: 6. This CDR3 comprises 16 residues. Germline CDR1 MGHRA, CDR2 YSYEKL. In nucleotides, the CDR3 is TGCGCCAGCAGCCTCTTAGCGGGAGCCCCCTACAATGAGCAGTTCTTC. Translation gives CASSLLAGAPYNEQFF.

This sequence joins TRBV28 and TRBJ1-3; D possibly corresponds to TRBD1 (6 bases). The CDR3 contains 14 residues. Germline V gene sequence: CDR1 MDHEN, CDR2 SYDVKM. The germline V and J ends were trimmed by 3 bases and 4 bases, with 10 bases remaining between them. Here the CDR3 reads CASSFQDRGNTIYF. The DNA for the CDR3 is TGTGCCAGCAGTTTCCAAGACAGGGGAAACACCATATATTTT.

V is TRBV28 and J is TRBJ1-5; D may be TRBD1 (5 bases). The CDR3 runs 15 residues. V was clipped by 3 bases and J by 3 bases, with 12 bases between them. The germline gives CDR1 MDHEN, CDR2 SYDVKM. Here the CDR3 reads CASSFIGRVNQPQHF. The CDR3 DNA sequence: TGTGCCAGCAGTTTTATCGGCAGGGTCAATCAGCCCCAGCATTTT.

The chain joins TRBV9 to TRBJ1-4, with TRBD1 as a possible D gene (5 bases). Germline loops: CDR1 SGDLS, CDR2 YYNGEE. The CDR3 sequence is 17 residues long. V gave up 4 bases and J gave up 0 bases, with 16 bases separating them. The CDR3 protein is CASSRTQEITTNEKLFF. CDR3 in DNA: TGTGCCAGCAGCCGAACACAGGAAATTACAACTAATGAAAAACTGTTTTTT.

CDR3 bases: TGTGCCAGCAGCCCCTACGCTTACGAGCAGTACTTC. Translation gives CASSPYAYEQYF. V gene TRBV5-8 combines with J gene TRBJ2-7; D not certain. The germline V gene encodes CDR1 SGHTS and CDR2 YDEGEE. There are 12 residues in the CDR3. V was shortened by 4 bases and J by 4 bases, with 9 bases between the two germline ends.

V and J are TRBV9 and TRBJ1-1, with D tentatively TRBD1 (6 bases). The germline V gene has CDR1 SGDLS and CDR2 YYNGEE. The V gene lost 0 bases and the J gene lost 0 bases, with 6 bases spanning the gap. The CDR3 consists of 14 residues. In DNA, the CDR3 is TGTGCCAGCAGCGTAGGGACAGTGAACACTGAAGCTTTCTTT. This encodes CASSVGTVNTEAFF.

Written as DNA, the CDR3 is TGTGCCAGCAGAACAGGAAACACCATATATTTT. It specifies CASRTGNTIYF. The V gene is TRBV7-2, the J gene TRBJ1-3; D is unclear. The length of the CDR3 is 11 residues. V lost 6 bases and J 4 bases, leaving 4 bases between the germline ends. Looked up from germline, CDR1 is SGHTA and CDR2 is FQGNSA.

The rearrangement links TRBV19 to TRBJ1-6; 7 bases are a match to TRBD1. This CDR3 has 14 residues. Germline CDR1 LNHDA, CDR2 SQIVND (reference sequence). Trimming at V came to 3 bases and at J to 9 bases, leaving 5 bases not matched to a gene. CDR3 coding DNA: TGTGCCAGTAGTATGTGGGACAGAGGTTCACCCCTCCACTTT. Translating it yields CASSMWDRGSPLHF.

The rearrangement joins TRBV28 to TRBJ1-3; D possibly corresponds to TRBD1 (6 bases). The V gene lost 5 bases and the J gene lost 4 bases, with 24 bases spanning the gap. The CDR3 is 18 amino acids. Germline CDR1 is MDHEN and CDR2 is SYDVKM. The CDR3 loop is CASSLYTPSGVAGNTIYF. The CDR3 DNA reads TGTGCCAGCAGTCTCTATACCCCGTCAGGGGTCGCCGGAAACACCATATATTTT.

This chain uses TRBV19 with TRBJ1-6; 8 bases map to TRBD1. The CDR3 sequence is 16 residues long. V gave up 6 bases and J gave up 5 bases; unmatched junction bases: 9. CDR1 and CDR2 from the germline V gene are LNHDA and SQIVND (reference sequence). This CDR3 reads CASRPGGQVNNSPLHF. The CDR3 DNA sequence: TGTGCCAGTAGGCCGGGGGGACAGGTGAATAATTCACCCCTCCACTTT. Variable domain in full (rest from reference TRBV19 and TRBJ1-6): DGGITQSPKYLFRKEGQNVTLSCEQNLNHDAMYWYRQDPGQGLRLIYYSQIVNDFQKGDIAEGYSVSREKKESFPLTVTSAQKNPTAFYLCASRPGGQVNNSPLHFGNGTRLTVT.

The chain combines TRBV4-1 with TRBJ2-7, with TRBD1 as a possible D gene (6 bases). Trimming pared 3 bases from V and 6 bases from J, leaving 15 bases between. CDR1 and CDR2 (germline): MGHRA, YSYEKL. This CDR3 is 14 amino acids long. This CDR3 reads CASSQDRDLFEQYF. The CDR3 nucleotides are TGCGCCAGCAGCCAGGACAGAGACCTCTTCGAGCAGTACTTC.

The CDR3 reads CSAAPGYEQYF. The DNA for the CDR3 is TGCAGTGCTGCACCGGGTTACGAGCAGTACTTC. V and J are TRBV20-1 and TRBJ2-7; D uncertain. CDR3 size: 11 residues. V was cut by 5 bases and J by 4 bases, with 9 bases left in between. Germline V gives CDR1 DFQATT, CDR2 SNEGSKA (reference sequence).

The rearrangement uses TRBV4-2 and TRBJ1-2; 7 nucleotides line up with TRBD1. Trimming took 4 bases from V and 2 from J; bases not matched to a gene: 7. This CDR3 is 15 amino acids long. The germline V gene has CDR1 LGHNA and CDR2 YNFKEQ. The CDR3 DNA is TGTGCCAGCAGCCCGGGACAGATAATAAACTATGGCTACACCTTC. It encodes CASSPGQIINYGYTF.

V and J are TRBV3-1 (or the pseudogene TRBV3-2) and TRBJ1-4, with D unclear. Trimming cost V 4 bases and J 12 bases, with 18 bases left between them. The CDR3 spans 14 residues. Germline CDR1 LGHDT, CDR2 YNNKEL (reference sequence). CDR3: CASSPASGSVELFF. Here the CDR3 DNA reads TGTGCCAGCAGCCCCGCAAGCGGTAGCGTCGAACTGTTTTTT.

This rearrangement joins TRBV7-2 to TRBJ2-3, with TRBD2 matching over 8 bases. CDR3 length: 14 residues. Germline CDR1 and CDR2: SGHTA and FQGNSA. V dropped 3 bases and J dropped 8; count of bases not matched to a gene: 7. The CDR3 DNA sequence: TGTGCCAGCAGCTTTGGGAGCGGGAGTGGTACGCAGTATTTT. This codes for CASSFGSGSGTQYF.

The chain joins TRBV3-1 (or the pseudogene TRBV3-2) to TRBJ2-1; possibly TRBD1 for D (6 bases). Between the trimmed V and J ends, which lost 2 bases and 5 bases, there was a span of 10 bases. The CDR3 totals 14 residues. Germline loops: CDR1 LGHDT, CDR2 YNNKEL (reference sequence). In DNA, the CDR3 is TGTGCCAGCAGCCAAAACCGGGACAACAATGAGCAGTTCTTC. Encoded protein: CASSQNRDNNEQFF.

V is TRBV29-1 and J is TRBJ2-1; TRBD1 matches at 7 bases. V was pared by 7 bases and J by 0 bases, with 6 bases of the junction left unmatched. Per germline, CDR1 SQVTM and CDR2 ANQGSEA. The CDR3 runs 14 residues. The CDR3 DNA follows: TGCAGCGCCCTCCGGGACAGCTCCTACAATGAGCAGTTCTTC. Its protein is CSALRDSSYNEQFF.

The chain is built from TRBV12-3 or TRBV12-4 and TRBJ1-2, with 9 bases aligning to TRBD1. CDR3 length equals 13 residues. The V gene end was trimmed by 6 bases and the J gene end by 8 bases; junction bases not matched to a gene: 7. CDR3 nucleotides: TGTGCCAGCAGAAAACAGGGGGCTAGAGGCTACACCTTC. The encoded protein is CASRKQGARGYTF.

The rearrangement uses TRBV28 and TRBJ2-1, with 8 nucleotides matching TRBD1. The V gene's germline CDR1 is MDHEN and CDR2 SYDVKM. The CDR3 runs 14 residues. J gave up 1 base and V 6 bases, and 2 bases lay outside the gene matches. The CDR3 here is CASSYRGSYNEQFF. The CDR3 DNA reads as TGTGCCAGCAGCTACAGGGGGTCCTACAATGAGCAGTTCTTC.

The chain combines TRBV18 with TRBJ2-5; D gene ambiguous. Germline loops: CDR1 KGHSH, CDR2 LQKENI. The CDR3 loop spans 13 amino acids. V was cut by 3 bases and J by 1 base, with 6 bases left in between. The CDR3 loop is CASSPQAQETQYF. The CDR3 DNA reads TGTGCCAGCTCACCCCAGGCCCAAGAGACCCAGTACTTC.

The rearrangement links TRBV15 to TRBJ2-2, with D maybe TRBD1 (7 bases). CDR1 is LNHNV and CDR2 is YYDKDF in the germline V gene (reference sequence). The CDR3 consists of 16 residues. V gave up 1 base and J gave up 6 bases, with 15 bases separating them. The CDR3 sequence: CATSRGQGGVAGELFF. The CDR3, as DNA: TGTGCCACCAGCAGAGGACAGGGAGGTGTTGCCGGGGAGCTGTTTTTT.

This chain connects TRBV19 to TRBJ2-4; TRBD1 aligns across 9 bases. Unmatched junction bases numbered 13, after V lost 10 bases and J lost 3 bases. The CDR3 is made up of 16 amino acids. Looked up from germline, CDR1 is LNHDA and CDR2 is SQIVND (reference sequence). CDR3 coding DNA: TGTGCCACAAGAGGACAGGGGTTTCTTGGCAAAAACATTCAGTACTTC. Its translation is CATRGQGFLGKNIQYF. Complete variable domain (other parts from reference TRBV19 and TRBJ2-4): DGGITQSPKYLFRKEGQNVTLSCEQNLNHDAMYWYRQDPGQGLRLIYYSQIVNDFQKGDIAEGYSVSREKKESFPLTVTSAQKNPTAFYLCATRGQGFLGKNIQYFGAGTRLSVL.

V is TRBV4-3 and J is TRBJ1-4; the match to TRBD1 covers 10 bases. The V segment lost 1 base and the J segment 8 bases; nucleotides outside the gene matches: 4. The CDR3 spans 15 residues. Per the germline V gene, CDR1 is LGHNA and CDR2 is YSLEER. The CDR3 region is CASSQGQGANEKLFF. CDR3 bases: TGCGCCAGCAGCCAAGGACAGGGGGCGAACGAAAAACTGTTTTTT.

The chain carries TRBV4-1 and TRBJ1-1; D not resolved. The CDR3 is 13 residues long. V was pared by 4 bases and J by 11 bases, with 17 bases between. Per the germline V gene, CDR1 is MGHRA and CDR2 is YSYEKL. The CDR3 here is CASSPPGLREAFF. For the CDR3, the DNA is TGCGCCAGCAGCCCCCCGGGCCTGAGGGAGGCTTTCTTT.

V usage is TRBV2 and J usage is TRBJ2-5; 10 nucleotides agree with TRBD2. Germline trimming cut 10 bases from V and 4 bases from J; bases unmatched to any gene: 9. The CDR3 runs to 14 residues. Germline V gene data show CDR1 as SNHLY and CDR2 as FYNNEI. This chain's CDR3 is CATRPGLAIETQYF. In nucleotides, the CDR3 is TGTGCCACCAGACCGGGACTAGCGATAGAGACCCAGTACTTC.

The chain carries TRBV28 and TRBJ2-1; 10 nucleotides line up with TRBD2. This CDR3 spans 14 amino acids. Germline V CDR1 and CDR2: MDHEN, SYDVKM. V shed 6 bases, J shed 7 bases, and the junction held 6 bases outside the gene matches. The DNA for the CDR3 is TGTGCCAGCAGCCTAGCGGGAGTATGGAATGAGCAGTTCTTC. It is translated as CASSLAGVWNEQFF.

The chain recombines TRBV6-5 with TRBJ1-2; TRBD1 matches 9 bases. CDR1 is MNHEY, CDR2 SVGAGI, per germline. The CDR3 spans 14 residues. Unmatched junction bases numbered 3, after V lost 2 bases and J lost 5 bases. This CDR3 reads CASSYGGQGYGYTF. DNA for the CDR3: TGTGCCAGCAGTTACGGTGGACAGGGGTATGGCTACACCTTC.

This sequence joins TRBV3-1 (or the pseudogene TRBV3-2) and TRBJ2-1; TRBD2 aligns across 7 bases. Germline V gene lookup returns CDR1 LGHDT and CDR2 YNNKEL (reference sequence). The V and J ends lost 4 bases and 5 bases, in that order; junction bases with no gene match: 11. This CDR3 is built from 16 residues. The CDR3 region is CASSLRSSGLNNEQFF. The CDR3 DNA sequence: TGTGCCAGCAGCCTCCGATCTAGCGGACTAAACAATGAGCAGTTCTTC.

This rearrangement joins TRBV27 to TRBJ2-1; 9 bases match TRBD2. Germline CDR1 MNHEY, CDR2 SMNVEV (reference sequence). The ends lost 6 bases at V and 2 bases at J; junction bases unmatched: 17. The length of the CDR3 is 19 residues. CDR3 nucleotides: TGTGCCAGCAGCCCCCAAGGCGGGGCTAGCGGGATACCCTACAATGAGCAGTTCTTC. Protein sequence: CASSPQGGASGIPYNEQFF.